This T cell receptor beta chain stems from a study of tumor and adjacent non-tumor tissue in lung cancer. In the study overall: Stage I to III disease affected about nine men and a handful of women aged roughly 31 to 76.

No cell sorting was done before RNA was extracted from the tissue. With regard to this clonotype: One end of the junction is discordant with germline, which a read error may explain.

A modified ARM-PCR protocol with three rounds of nested PCR amplified TCRbeta. TCRdb processed the multiplex PCR reads anew with MiXCR; each CDR3 protein has one entry. This sample has approximately 65,000 distinct CDR3 sequences, with just under 60% found just once. This CDR3 is 13 amino acids long. Germline V gene lookup returns CDR1 MNHEY and CDR2 SVGAGI. The sequencing sample was made of lung tumor tissue. The TCR was taken from a man aged 50-60 years with non-small cell lung cancer. V gene TRBV6-5 combines with J gene TRBJ1-5; D remains unclear. For the CDR3, the DNA is TGTACCAGCAGTTATGGGGATAATCAGCTCCAGCATTTT. Protein: CTSSYGDNQLQHF.